These 26 T cell receptor beta chains were sequenced from one sample in a study of identifying expanded T cells in peripheral blood. Clones were read by immunoSEQ multiplex PCR, and TCRdb kept only the in-frame ones, dropping some. The sample records about 80,000 clones, around nine tenths being singletons. Material: blood. Receptors originate from a person aged 18 to 70 in good health.

J is TRBJ2-7 and V is TRBV18; the match to TRBD1 covers 8 bases. J gave up 7 bases and V 3 bases, and 8 bases lay outside the gene matches. CDR1 is KGHSH, CDR2 LQKENI, per germline. The CDR3 contains 14 residues. This CDR3 reads CASSPAGGSGEQYF. The CDR3 nucleotides are TGTGCCAGCTCACCTGCAGGGGGCTCAGGGGAGCAGTACTTC. Combining the CDR3 with reference TRBV18 and TRBJ2-7 gives the whole variable domain NAGVMQNPRHLVRRRGQEARLRCSPMKGHSHVYWYRQLPEEGLKFMVYLQKENIIDESGMPKERFSAEFPKEGPSILRIQQVVRGDSAAYFCASSPAGGSGEQYFGPGTRLTVT.

CDR3 nucleotide sequence: TGCGCCAGCATGGGGACTCGCACCTACGAGCAGTACTTC. Translation: CASMGTRTYEQYF. The chain has TRBV10-2 and TRBJ2-7; possible D gene TRBD2, 6 bases. The germline CDR1 and CDR2 sequences are WSHSY and SAAADI. V was cut by 7 bases and J by 2 bases, with 12 bases left in between. The CDR3 is made up of 13 amino acids.

The chain is built from TRBV7-8 and TRBJ2-4; possible D gene TRBD1, 6 bases. The CDR3 has 16 residues. Trimming shortened V by 5 bases and J by 0 bases, and 14 bases separated the two germline ends. From germline, CDR1 is SGHVS and CDR2 FQNEAQ. CDR3 sequence (DNA): TGTGCCAGCAGCCTACAGGGTTATTTAGCCAAAAACATTCAGTACTTC. Protein product: CASSLQGYLAKNIQYF.

This clone was seen a single time. V and J are TRBV7-8 and TRBJ2-7; the D call may be TRBD1 or TRBD2 (5 bases each). From germline, CDR1 is SGHVS and CDR2 FQNEAQ. V was trimmed by 5 bases and J by 9 bases, leaving 17 bases between them. There are 13 residues in the CDR3. The CDR3 DNA follows: TGTGCCAGCAGCCCGGGGCTCGGGGTATGGCAGTACTTC. Its translation is CASSPGLGVWQYF.

This clone was detected a few times. The J gene is TRBJ2-3, the V gene TRBV7-9, with TRBD2 matching 7 bases. With 4 bases clipped from V and 2 bases from J, the junction kept 6 bases outside the gene matches. The CDR3 totals 15 residues. Germline lookup yields CDR1 SEHNR and CDR2 FQNEAQ (reference sequence). CDR3 protein: CASSSSGALTDTQYF. Here the CDR3 DNA reads TGTGCCAGCAGCTCGAGCGGGGCCCTCACAGATACGCAGTATTTT.

V and J are TRBV19 and TRBJ2-7, with 7 nucleotides matching TRBD1. This CDR3 is built from 19 residues. Trimming removed 9 bases from V and 4 bases from J; junction bases left unmatched: 27. Germline V gene sequence: CDR1 LNHDA, CDR2 SQIVND (reference sequence). DNA for the CDR3: TGTGCCAGCCAGAAAAGACACGGGACAGAGGGTGGGGACCCTTACGAGCAGTACTTC. Protein sequence: CASQKRHGTEGGDPYEQYF.

This clone has just one count. The J gene is TRBJ2-3, the V gene TRBV7-2; D is unresolved. Trimming cost V 3 bases and J 8 bases, with 15 bases left between them. This CDR3 region has 14 residues. The V gene's germline CDR1 is SGHTA and CDR2 FQGNSA. CDR3 DNA sequence: TGTGCCAGCAGCTTCGGGCGGACGACCGGTACGCAGTATTTT. Protein sequence: CASSFGRTTGTQYF.

V and J are TRBV5-5 and TRBJ1-6; D perhaps matches TRBD1 (6 bases). V was cut by 0 bases and J by 7 bases, with 11 bases left in between. CDR1 is SGHKS and CDR2 is YYEKEE in the germline V gene (reference sequence). This CDR3 comprises 15 residues. The CDR3: CASSLAKGGNSPLHF. CDR3 bases: TGTGCCAGCAGCTTGGCCAAGGGGGGCAATTCACCCCTCCACTTT.

The chain carries TRBV6-5 and TRBJ1-2; 10 bases agree with TRBD1. V lost 3 bases and J lost 4; bases outside the gene matches: 5. This CDR3 is built from 15 residues. Germline V CDR1 and CDR2: MNHEY, SVGAGI. CDR3 bases: TGTGCCAGCAGTTATTCCCGGACAGGGGGCTATGGCTACACCTTC. Encoded protein: CASSYSRTGGYGYTF.

V and J are TRBV12-5 and TRBJ2-7, with 12 bases fitting TRBD2. The CDR3 loop spans 15 amino acids. Germline V gene lookup returns CDR1 LGHNT and CDR2 FRNRAP. J gave up 3 bases and V 6 bases, and 6 bases lay outside the gene matches. CDR3 protein: CASGVGLAGFYEQYF. In DNA, the CDR3 is TGTGCTAGTGGCGTTGGACTAGCGGGGTTCTACGAGCAGTACTTC.

The chain has TRBV6-5 and TRBJ1-2; TRBD1 aligns across 7 bases. The germline V gene has CDR1 MNHEY and CDR2 SVGAGI. With V trimmed by 6 bases and J by 4 bases, 2 bases remained unmatched. The CDR3 length is 12 residues. CDR3 sequence: CASRSGGYGYTF. CDR3 in DNA: TGTGCCAGCAGGTCAGGGGGCTATGGCTACACCTTC.

This clone was detected only a few times. CDR3 DNA sequence: TGTGCCAGCAGATTGACAACAGGGGCCGGGAACTATGGCTACACCTTC. This translates into CASRLTTGAGNYGYTF. The rearrangement links TRBV5-4 to TRBJ1-2; 7 bases line up with TRBD1. CDR3 length: 16 residues. Germline V gene sequence: CDR1 SGHNT, CDR2 YYREEE (reference sequence). The V and J ends lost 5 bases and 2 bases, in that order; junction bases with no gene match: 12.

The chain employs TRBV4-1 and TRBJ1-5; D unresolved. The CDR3 is 14 amino acids. V shed 0 bases and J shed 3 bases, with 6 bases lying between them. Germline loops: CDR1 MGHRA, CDR2 YSYEKL. The CDR3 loop reads CASSQDSYNQPQHF. CDR3 in DNA: TGCGCCAGCAGCCAAGACTCGTACAATCAGCCCCAGCATTTT.

The chain is built from TRBV4-2 and TRBJ1-5; D gene ambiguous. Trimming removed 0 bases from V and 4 bases from J, with 16 bases in between. The CDR3 contains 17 residues. Germline V gives CDR1 LGHNA, CDR2 YNFKEQ. The CDR3 spells CASSQEGPTGSNQPQHF. As DNA, the CDR3 is TGTGCCAGCAGCCAAGAGGGTCCAACCGGGTCTAATCAGCCCCAGCATTTT.

This rearrangement joins TRBV11-2 to TRBJ2-7; D not resolved. The CDR3 contains 14 residues. Germline loops: CDR1 SGHAT, CDR2 FQNNGV. V was trimmed by 0 bases and J by 2 bases, leaving 8 bases between them. CDR3 in DNA: TGTGCCAGCAGCTTAGATGCGGTAACCTACGAGCAGTACTTC. It is translated as CASSLDAVTYEQYF.

The chain employs TRBV28 and TRBJ1-5, with D possibly being TRBD1 (6 bases). The ends were cut back, 2 bases at V and 0 bases at J, with 14 bases in the middle. This CDR3 spans 17 amino acids. CDR1 is MDHEN, CDR2 SYDVKM, per germline. CDR3 in amino acids: CASSLEGGVDSNQPQHF. CDR3 DNA sequence: TGTGCCAGCAGTTTAGAGGGGGGAGTGGATAGCAATCAGCCCCAGCATTTT.

The V gene is TRBV5-6, the J gene TRBJ2-2; D might be TRBD1 (5 bases). The V end lost 2 bases, the J end lost 3 bases, and 11 bases lay between the germline ends. The CDR3 runs to 15 residues. Germline V gene data show CDR1 as SGHDT and CDR2 as YYEEEE. The CDR3 sequence: CASSLVRGYTGELFF. Here the CDR3 DNA reads TGTGCCAGCAGCTTAGTAAGGGGCTACACCGGGGAGCTGTTTTTT.

The rearrangement uses TRBV4-3 and TRBJ1-1, with TRBD1 as a possible D gene (6 bases). Looked up from germline, CDR1 is LGHNA and CDR2 is YSLEER. Deletions cut 2 bases from V and 5 bases from J, with 27 bases between. The CDR3 consists of 19 residues. This CDR3 reads CASSQQAWGQTSRGTEAFF. CDR3 sequence (DNA): TGCGCCAGCAGCCAACAAGCATGGGGGCAGACCTCCAGGGGTACTGAAGCTTTCTTT.

The gene calls are TRBV29-1 and TRBJ1-2; D is undetermined. V was pared by 1 base and J by 0 bases, with 3 bases between. The germline gives CDR1 SQVTM, CDR2 ANQGSEA. This CDR3 has 12 residues. CDR3 sequence reads: CSVEAANYGYTF. CDR3 nucleotides: TGCAGCGTTGAAGCAGCTAACTATGGCTACACCTTC.

The chain employs TRBV27 and TRBJ2-6; D gene ambiguous. V lost 5 bases, J lost 5 bases, and 7 bases lay in between. The CDR3 extends over 13 amino acids. Germline V gene data show CDR1 as MNHEY and CDR2 as SMNVEV (reference sequence). For the CDR3, the DNA is TGTGCCAGCAGTGTGGCTCGGGCCAACGTCCTGACTTTC. This translates into CASSVARANVLTF.

The J gene is TRBJ2-7, the V gene TRBV2; no clear D. The CDR3 totals 15 residues. V was cut by 4 bases and J by 3 bases, with 16 bases left in between. The germline gives CDR1 SNHLY, CDR2 FYNNEI. The CDR3: CASSVSGLVNYEQYF. Here the CDR3 DNA reads TGTGCCAGCAGTGTTAGTGGTCTAGTAAACTACGAGCAGTACTTC.

The genes are TRBV6-6 and TRBJ1-5; D is uncertain. V gave up 4 bases and J gave up 1 base, with 14 bases separating them. Germline V gives CDR1 MNHNY, CDR2 SVGAGI (reference sequence). The CDR3 extends over 16 amino acids. CDR3 nucleotide sequence: TGTGCCAGCAGTTTACTCCGGAAGAACAGCAATCAGCCCCAGCATTTT. Encoded protein: CASSLLRKNSNQPQHF.

This chain joins TRBV19 and TRBJ1-1; 7 bases match TRBD1. Losses at the gene ends were 6 bases for V and 0 bases for J; bases not matched to a gene: 7. Germline V gene data show CDR1 as LNHDA and CDR2 as SQIVND (reference sequence). The CDR3 loop spans 15 amino acids. CDR3: CASSTGDTLNTEAFF. The CDR3 region has the DNA TGTGCCAGTAGCACAGGGGACACCCTGAACACTGAAGCTTTCTTT. Variable domain in full (rest from reference TRBV19 and TRBJ1-1): DGGITQSPKYLFRKEGQNVTLSCEQNLNHDAMYWYRQDPGQGLRLIYYSQIVNDFQKGDIAEGYSVSREKKESFPLTVTSAQKNPTAFYLCASSTGDTLNTEAFFGQGTRLTVV.

Comment on this clone: The sample holds other DNA sequences that translate to the same CDR3. The V call is TRBV5-1, the J call TRBJ2-7; D call uncertain. With 0 bases removed from V and 4 bases from J, the gap between germline ends came to 5 bases. Germline-derived CDR1 and CDR2 are SGHRS and YFSETQ. The CDR3 is 12 amino acids. CDR3 loop: CASSLGGYEQYF. CDR3 nucleotides: TGCGCCAGCAGCTTGGGGGGTTACGAGCAGTACTTC. The full variable domain, completed using reference TRBV5-1 and TRBJ2-7, is KAGVTQTPRYLIKTRGQQVTLSCSPISGHRSVSWYQQTPGQGLQFLFEYFSETQRNKGNFPGRFSGRQFSNSRSEMNVSTLELGDSALYLCASSLGGYEQYFGPGTRLTVT.

This sequence joins TRBV5-6 and TRBJ1-3; D call uncertain. Trimming shortened V by 0 bases and J by 8 bases, and 12 bases separated the two germline ends. This CDR3 has 14 residues. Germline loops: CDR1 SGHDT, CDR2 YYEEEE. CDR3 in amino acids: CASSLGPRGDTIYF. CDR3 DNA sequence: TGTGCCAGCAGCTTGGGCCCGCGTGGGGACACCATATATTTT.

The chain joins TRBV7-6 to TRBJ2-7; D ambiguous. The CDR3 has 14 residues. Trimming stripped 4 bases from V and 2 bases from J, with 12 bases between. From germline, CDR1 is SGHVS and CDR2 FNYEAQ. The CDR3 DNA sequence: TGTGCCAGCAGCTCGACCGGGCCGACCTACGAGCAGTACTTC. It encodes CASSSTGPTYEQYF.